This TCR beta chain came from a study of blood T cell repertoires in COVID-19. Study summary: The samples span acute and convalescent COVID-19 from the United States, Italy and Spain.

CDR1 is SQVTM and CDR2 is ANQGSEA in the germline V gene. Unmatched junction bases numbered 2, after V lost 6 bases and J lost 0 bases. This CDR3 spans 13 amino acids. Libraries were prepared by immunoSEQ multiplex PCR; TCRdb keeps only in-frame clonotypes and omits some of them. The sample yields roughly 300,000 clones, around 85% seen once. Enrollees, about 18 to 95 years old, lived in 24 US areas. The sequencing sample was made of PBMCs or T cells enriched from blood (not recorded which). This sequence was found in a woman between 40 and 55 years old with acute COVID-19. The chain combines TRBV29-1 with TRBJ1-2; 9 nucleotides agree with TRBD1. CDR3 region: CSVGTGSNYGYTF. The CDR3 DNA follows: TGCAGCGTAGGGACAGGGTCTAACTATGGCTACACCTTC.